The 14 T cell receptor beta chains presented below share a single source sample, sequenced in a study of cytomegalovirus exposure and HLA in healthy donors. This PCR relied on a set of 60 Vbeta primers and 13 Jbeta primers. Produced via immunoSEQ multiplex PCR; TCRdb's table is partial and in-frame only. This sample has roughly 190,000 clones, with about 12% found just once. The sample was PBMCs. The receptors here all came from a middle-aged man in good health and CMV-seropositive.

This clone was seen a few times. The rearrangement joins TRBV2 to TRBJ1-4; D is perhaps TRBD1 (5 bases). Per the germline V gene, CDR1 is SNHLY and CDR2 is FYNNEI. The CDR3 has 15 residues. The ends were cut back, 7 bases at V and 0 bases at J, with 12 bases in the middle. The CDR3 sequence is CASNRGGATNEKLFF. The DNA for the CDR3 is TGTGCCAGCAATAGGGGTGGGGCAACTAATGAAAAACTGTTTTTT.

This chain links TRBV4-3 with TRBJ1-2; D is unclear. The germline V gene has CDR1 LGHNA and CDR2 YSLEER. Trimming pared 0 bases from V and 6 bases from J, leaving 17 bases between. The CDR3 is made up of 16 amino acids. The CDR3 DNA reads as TGCGCCAGCAGCCAAGATCGGTTTGGCGGAATTAATGGCTACACCTTC. Its translation is CASSQDRFGGINGYTF.

This clone was seen more than once but under ten times. V is TRBV7-2 and J is TRBJ1-2, with D possibly being TRBD1 (6 bases). Germline assignment: CDR1 SGHTA and CDR2 FQGNSA. CDR3 length equals 17 residues. The V gene lost 5 bases and the J gene lost 2 bases, with 21 bases spanning the gap. The CDR3 is CASSPPAQGIMNYGYTF. CDR3 bases: TGTGCCAGCAGCCCGCCCGCCCAGGGGATAATGAACTATGGCTACACCTTC. Full variable domain (remainder filled in from reference TRBV7-2 and TRBJ1-2): GAGVSQSPSNKVTEKGKDVELRCDPISGHTALYWYRQSLGQGLEFLIYFQGNSAPDKSGLPSDRFSAERTGGSVSTLTIQRTQQEDSAVYLCASSPPAQGIMNYGYTFGSGTRLTVV.

The chain has TRBV6-1 and TRBJ1-2, with 9 bases matching TRBD1. This CDR3 region has 15 residues. In germline, CDR1 is MNHNS, CDR2 SASEGT. V lost 6 bases, J lost 8 bases, and 13 bases stayed unmatched. The CDR3 sequence: CASSIQGARQLGYTF. The CDR3 DNA follows: TGTGCCAGCAGCATACAGGGGGCGCGCCAGCTCGGCTACACCTTC.

This clone was recorded a few times. The chain employs TRBV5-1 and TRBJ1-6, with a tentative D call TRBD1 (5 bases). V dropped 0 bases and J dropped 7 bases, with 8 bases sitting between them. CDR3 length equals 14 residues. In germline, CDR1 is SGHRS, CDR2 YFSETQ. CDR3 nucleotides: TGCGCCAGCAGCTTGGGGAGGGACAATTCACCCCTCCACTTT. Translating it yields CASSLGRDNSPLHF.

This chain uses TRBV14 with TRBJ1-6; D is uncertain. The germline CDR1 and CDR2 sequences are SGHDN and FVKESK. The germline V and J ends were trimmed by 4 bases and 5 bases, with 12 bases remaining between them. The CDR3 has 15 residues. The CDR3 region has the DNA TGTGCCAGCAGCCGAAGAACGTCGGATAATTCACCCCTCCACTTT. Encoded protein: CASSRRTSDNSPLHF.

The chain carries TRBV6-6 and TRBJ2-7; D is undetermined. The CDR3 extends over 14 amino acids. Trimming took off 5 bases at V and 0 bases at J, with 11 bases between the two ends. Germline CDR1 MNHNY, CDR2 SVGAGI (reference sequence). The CDR3 here is CASSQKPSSYEQYF. In DNA, the CDR3 is TGTGCCAGCAGTCAAAAACCGAGCTCCTACGAGCAGTACTTC.

A word on this clone: Other DNA sequences in the same sample also yield this CDR3. The chain couples TRBV7-2 to TRBJ1-1; TRBD1 matches 7 bases. This CDR3 contains 14 residues. Germline-derived CDR1 and CDR2 are SGHTA and FQGNSA. Trimming took 3 bases from V and 0 from J; bases not matched to a gene: 1. The CDR3: CASSFDRVNTEAFF. In DNA form, the CDR3 reads TGTGCCAGCAGCTTCGACAGGGTGAACACTGAAGCTTTCTTT.

This clone has a handful of counts. The rearrangement joins TRBV7-2 to TRBJ1-1; 7 positions agree with TRBD1. From germline, CDR1 is SGHTA and CDR2 FQGNSA. The J segment lost 0 bases and the V segment lost 4 bases, leaving 11 bases of the junction unmatched. The CDR3 spans 17 residues. CDR3 DNA: TGTGCCAGCAGCTCCAAAAAAGGGGGCCCCATGAACACTGAAGCTTTCTTT. Translated: CASSSKKGGPMNTEAFF.

The chain uses TRBV7-2 and TRBJ2-1, with 8 bases that match TRBD2. V lost 2 bases to trimming and J lost 14 bases; unmatched junction nucleotides: 11. This CDR3 comprises 14 residues. Germline V gene sequence: CDR1 SGHTA, CDR2 FQGNSA. CDR3 nucleotide sequence: TGTGCCAGCAGCTTACGCTACGGGGGGGCGGGGGAGTTCTTC. It is translated as CASSLRYGGAGEFF.

This clone was found a few times. The CDR3 DNA reads TGCGCCAGCAGCTCTAGACCGTGGGGCGATACGCAGTATTTT. This gives the protein CASSSRPWGDTQYF. The chain couples TRBV5-1 to TRBJ2-3; perhaps TRBD1 as D (5 bases). The germline V and J ends were trimmed by 3 bases and 6 bases, with 14 bases remaining between them. CDR3 length: 14 amino acids. CDR1 is SGHRS and CDR2 is YFSETQ in the germline V gene.

The rearrangement uses TRBV6-5 and TRBJ2-5; 8 bases match TRBD1. Losses at the gene ends were 5 bases for V and 5 bases for J; bases not matched to a gene: 4. Germline CDR1 is MNHEY and CDR2 is SVGAGI. The CDR3 runs to 13 residues. This CDR3 reads CASSHQGAETQYF. The CDR3 region has the DNA TGTGCCAGCAGTCACCAGGGGGCGGAGACCCAGTACTTC.

The J gene is TRBJ1-4, the V gene TRBV19; D may be TRBD1 (5 bases). Trimming took off 3 bases at V and 2 bases at J, with 10 bases between the two ends. The CDR3 totals 15 residues. Germline V gene sequence: CDR1 LNHDA, CDR2 SQIVND (reference sequence). The CDR3, as DNA: TGTGCCAGTAGTATGTCAGGGTTGACTAATGAAAAACTGTTTTTT. This encodes CASSMSGLTNEKLFF.

This clone was found a few times. The CDR3 does not close with the conserved phenylalanine or tryptophan, likely indicating a read error. The chain joins TRBV29-1 to TRBJ2-3, with D possibly being TRBD2 (5 bases). The V end was cut by 0 bases, the J end by 0 bases, with 10 bases between. Germline CDR1 SQVTM, CDR2 ANQGSEA. The CDR3 totals 15 residues. CDR3 DNA: TGCAGCGTTGAAGATCGAAGGGAGAGCACAGATACGCAGTATGTT. Amino acid sequence: CSVEDRRESTDTQYV.